The rows below give T cell receptor beta chains drawn from one sample of a study of T cell responses to AZD1222 COVID-19 vaccine. Profiled with immunoSEQ multiplex PCR; TCRdb holds only in-frame clones, not every one. Altogether some 83,000 clones are present, approximately 91% being singletons, with the ten largest covering roughly 5%. The starting material was peripheral blood, obtained 28 days after the second AZD1222 dose. The receptors were sampled from an adult who received the AZD1222 COVID-19 vaccine. CDR3s include the opening cysteine and the closing phenylalanine or tryptophan. Fields, in order: V gene, J gene, CDR3 protein.

v_gene: TRBV5-6
j_gene: TRBJ2-1
CDR3aa: CASSLIAGEDEQFF

v_gene: TRBV19
j_gene: TRBJ1-5
CDR3aa: CATQRQGSYNQPQHF

v_gene: TRBV6-5
j_gene: TRBJ2-7
CDR3aa: CATPGPMSYEQYF

v_gene: TRBV6-1
j_gene: TRBJ1-1
CDR3aa: CASSPRQTSTEAFF

v_gene: TRBV5-6
j_gene: TRBJ2-6
CDR3aa: CASSLVQYANVLTF

v_gene: TRBV18
j_gene: TRBJ2-1
CDR3aa: CASRTGSSEQFF

v_gene: TRBV5-1
j_gene: TRBJ2-1
CDR3aa: CASSGGTISYNEQFF

v_gene: TRBV5-1
j_gene: TRBJ2-7
CDR3aa: CASSLAWGRGYEQYF

v_gene: TRBV13
j_gene: TRBJ1-2
CDR3aa: CASSLPVTQNYGYTF

v_gene: TRBV7-9
j_gene: TRBJ2-1
CDR3aa: CASSLVPRLTYNEQFF

v_gene: TRBV14
j_gene: TRBJ1-1
CDR3aa: CASSQDLRDDVNTEAFF

v_gene: TRBV25-1
j_gene: TRBJ2-2
CDR3aa: CASSATGGSTGELFF

v_gene: TRBV25-1
j_gene: TRBJ1-3
CDR3aa: CASSVVGLNTIYF

v_gene: TRBV4-1
j_gene: TRBJ2-5
CDR3aa: CASSPGLWEETQYF

v_gene: TRBV9
j_gene: TRBJ1-2
CDR3aa: CASSVATGSSSYGYTF

v_gene: TRBV5-4
j_gene: TRBJ1-1
CDR3aa: CASSPRTVMDTEAFF

v_gene: TRBV5-5
j_gene: TRBJ1-2
CDR3aa: CASSLEGRVGYGYTF

v_gene: TRBV27
j_gene: TRBJ1-2
CDR3aa: CASSLGSNYGYTF

v_gene: TRBV6-5
j_gene: TRBJ2-2
CDR3aa: CASSYRTELFF

v_gene: TRBV30
j_gene: TRBJ2-1
CDR3aa: CAWDLGTSGANEQFF

v_gene: TRBV4-2
j_gene: TRBJ2-7
CDR3aa: CASRTEQSSFYEQYF

v_gene: TRBV9
j_gene: TRBJ2-2
CDR3aa: CASSVSPISWLSNTGELFF

v_gene: TRBV19
j_gene: TRBJ1-3
CDR3aa: CASSRDRVLSGNTIYF

v_gene: TRBV5-6
j_gene: TRBJ2-3
CDR3aa: CASSLSGAPTDTQYF

v_gene: TRBV6-5
j_gene: TRBJ2-5
CDR3aa: CASSYSKEGRGETQYF

v_gene: TRBV4-2
j_gene: TRBJ1-2
CDR3aa: CASLSQVAARGYGYTF

v_gene: TRBV7-3
j_gene: TRBJ1-2
CDR3aa: CASSLGGTGTGGYTF

v_gene: TRBV9
j_gene: TRBJ1-4
CDR3aa: CASSAGSTNEKLFF

v_gene: TRBV9
j_gene: TRBJ1-2
CDR3aa: CASSVTPASGYTF

v_gene: TRBV19
j_gene: TRBJ1-1
CDR3aa: CASSQGYYRGSNTEAFF

v_gene: TRBV10-3
j_gene: TRBJ2-7
CDR3aa: CAISSHSAGDPYEQYF

v_gene: TRBV7-3
j_gene: TRBJ2-1
CDR3aa: CASSASGQGNNNEQFF

v_gene: TRBV19
j_gene: TRBJ2-1
CDR3aa: CASSLTTNSYNEQFF

v_gene: TRBV30
j_gene: TRBJ1-2
CDR3aa: CAWSGGVSYGYTF

v_gene: TRBV9
j_gene: TRBJ1-1
CDR3aa: CALPRFLNTEAFF

v_gene: TRBV27
j_gene: TRBJ1-5
CDR3aa: CASSLWGDSNQPQHF

v_gene: TRBV18
j_gene: TRBJ1-1
CDR3aa: CASSPGQVANTEAFF

v_gene: TRBV27
j_gene: TRBJ1-1
CDR3aa: CASSFAAAMNTEAFF

v_gene: TRBV6-5
j_gene: TRBJ1-6
CDR3aa: CASTTVSPLHF

v_gene: TRBV5-1
j_gene: TRBJ2-7
CDR3aa: CASSPTDRGEQYF

v_gene: TRBV19
j_gene: TRBJ2-7
CDR3aa: CASRAPKDYEQYF

v_gene: TRBV5-4
j_gene: TRBJ2-5
CDR3aa: CASSFRSSGGSETQYF

v_gene: TRBV7-3
j_gene: TRBJ1-3
CDR3aa: CASSLTGATGNTIYF

v_gene: TRBV6-1
j_gene: TRBJ2-5
CDR3aa: CASSEWGAETQYF

v_gene: TRBV7-9
j_gene: TRBJ2-7
CDR3aa: CASSVVGFSYEQYF

v_gene: TRBV6-5
j_gene: TRBJ1-3
CDR3aa: CASSYSPQGGNTIYF

v_gene: TRBV27
j_gene: TRBJ2-7
CDR3aa: CASKTGYGYEQYF

v_gene: TRBV27
j_gene: TRBJ2-1
CDR3aa: CASSLSGASYNEQFF

v_gene: TRBV5-1
j_gene: TRBJ1-6
CDR3aa: CASSTTTGGNSPLHF

v_gene: TRBV9
j_gene: TRBJ1-2
CDR3aa: CASSVGDIQGWYGYTF

v_gene: TRBV30
j_gene: TRBJ1-2
CDR3aa: CAWRIRQGVSGGYTF

v_gene: TRBV25-1
j_gene: TRBJ1-2
CDR3aa: CASSVGGSLYGYTF

v_gene: TRBV3-1/TRBV3-2
j_gene: TRBJ1-1
CDR3aa: CASSQSGWAFF

v_gene: TRBV7-3
j_gene: TRBJ1-2
CDR3aa: CASSWGTGTKDGYTF

v_gene: TRBV27
j_gene: TRBJ2-7
CDR3aa: CASSGPGYEQYF